This T cell receptor beta chain was observed in a study of metastatic and nonmetastatic thyroid tumors (TCRdb year 2020). Some background on the complete study: The researchers compared repertoires between peripheral blood samples and tumor or nodule tissue samples from patients with malignant or benign thyroid disease. On the study overall, not on this receptor specifically: In both blood and tumor samples, TCR beta diversity was reported to be significantly higher in malignant tumors than in benign nodules.

Library construction relied on PCR. Data came from an Illumina HiSeq 4000. High-throughput sequencing was used to profile the TCR beta-chain CDR3 region of each patient. In the original analysis: The researchers built a classifier to tell apart papillary thyroid cancer patients with distant metastasis, based on CDR3 differences among clinicopathological groups. The Shannon index was used to assess repertoire diversity, and the Morisita-Horn index was used to assess tumor-blood repertoire similarity. The public reads were quality trimmed at Q25 with fastp and then assembled into clones with MiXCR by TCRdb, keeping productive beta chains. TCRdb, not the authors, supplied the V and J calls. The sample table shows about 20,000 clones, and more than 15% are seen once. Of the sample, under 11% falls within the top ten clones. Inclusive of the bounding cysteine and phenylalanine, the CDR3 is 12 residues long. Here the CDR3 DNA is all that survives: 36 bases in frame from base 1. The germline V gene (reference sequence) provides CDR1 MNHEY and CDR2 SMNVEV. Relative to germline, V is 1 base shorter and J is 7 bases shorter, with 5 bases between their ends.

This clone was seen ten or more times. This clone's antigen is unknown. Per-base qualities were not stored, and no clone one base away is much larger. No treatment had been received by any patient before thyroid surgery. Patient clinical samples collected from the early 2010s to the late 2010s were retrospectively analysed using T-cell receptor beta sequencing. This clonotype originated in a female donor with papillary thyroid cancer or a benign thyroid nodule (not recorded which). Some clones in this sample may be carry-over from other donors' samples. This chain is built from TRBV27 and TRBJ2-1; there is no confident call for the D gene. The sequencing input was tumor tissue. The CDR3 region reads CASSLLGNEQFF. The sequenced DNA: TGTGCCAGCAGTTTATTAGGGAATGAGCAGTTCTTC.